This T cell receptor beta chain is drawn from a study of T cell responses to AZD1222 COVID-19 vaccine. Study-level results: Only after the peak T cell response were repertoires sampled. Epitopes outside B.1.351 and B.1.1.7 mutated regions reportedly drew nearly half of spike TCRs.

Assay used: immunoSEQ multiplex PCR; TCRdb lists only in-frame clones, some missing. The sample contains some 74,000 clones, more than 75% of which appear only once. There are 14 residues in the CDR3. Germline V gene data show CDR1 as SEHNR and CDR2 as FQNEAQ (reference sequence). V was pared by 1 base and J by 3 bases, with 7 bases between. Comments on this clone: Its matching antigen is unknown.

This receptor was taken from an adult in good health. The chain joins TRBV7-9 to TRBJ2-1; D unclear. The sample in question was peripheral blood, obtained on day 0 of AZD1222 vaccination. In DNA, the CDR3 is TGTGCCAGCAGCTTAGGTCTTAACTACAATGAGCAGTTCTTC. Its translation: CASSLGLNYNEQFF.